These 23 T cell receptor beta chains originate from one sample sequenced in a study of shared clonotypes between healthy human individuals. TCRdb's copy holds only in-frame clones and misses some; the assay was immunoSEQ multiplex PCR. Here the sample spans approximately 2.5 million clones, roughly 93% being singletons. What was sequenced was naive CD4+ T cells from PBMCs. Subset: CD45RA+ positively selected. These receptor sequences come from a man aged 18-30 years in good health. Some clones in this sample may be carry-over from other donors' samples.

The rearrangement joins TRBV29-1 to TRBJ2-4, with TRBD1 matching over 11 bases. This CDR3 spans 15 amino acids. Losses at the gene ends were 4 bases for V and 10 bases for J; bases not matched to a gene: 12. Germline-derived CDR1 and CDR2 are SQVTM and ANQGSEA. The CDR3 reads CSVVRTQGQGAIQYF. The CDR3 DNA follows: TGCAGCGTTGTTCGCACCCAAGGACAGGGGGCTATTCAGTACTTC.

The chain has TRBV19 and TRBJ2-7, with a weak D call TRBD2 (6 bases). The CDR3 length is 16 residues. Germline V lookup: CDR1 LNHDA, CDR2 SQIVND (reference sequence). The V gene lost 5 bases and the J gene lost 0 bases, with 17 bases spanning the gap. The CDR3 here is CASSPSPGGSSYEQYF. The CDR3, as DNA: TGTGCCAGTAGTCCCTCCCCCGGGGGTAGCTCCTACGAGCAGTACTTC. The complete variable domain, with remaining parts taken from reference TRBV19 and TRBJ2-7, reads DGGITQSPKYLFRKEGQNVTLSCEQNLNHDAMYWYRQDPGQGLRLIYYSQIVNDFQKGDIAEGYSVSREKKESFPLTVTSAQKNPTAFYLCASSPSPGGSSYEQYFGPGTRLTVT.

The gene calls are TRBV25-1 and TRBJ2-5; TRBD1 agrees at 9 bases. The germline gives CDR1 MGHDK, CDR2 SYGVNS. The V and J ends lost 8 bases and 2 bases, in that order; junction bases with no gene match: 15. This CDR3 is 17 amino acids long. For the CDR3, the DNA is TGTGCCAGCTTCCCCGGGACAGGGACCCCTGGGCAAGAGACCCAGTACTTC. This gives the protein CASFPGTGTPGQETQYF.

The chain couples TRBV7-9 to TRBJ2-3, with a tentative D call TRBD1 (6 bases). The CDR3 is 14 amino acids. The ends were cut back, 5 bases at V and 6 bases at J, with 15 bases in the middle. The germline gives CDR1 SEHNR, CDR2 FQNEAQ (reference sequence). CDR3 in amino acids: CASSLLQGLDTQYF. CDR3 nucleotide sequence: TGTGCCAGCAGCCTCCTCCAGGGGCTGGATACGCAGTATTTT.

V usage is TRBV19 and J usage is TRBJ1-2; 12 bases match TRBD1. Looked up from germline, CDR1 is LNHDA and CDR2 is SQIVND (reference sequence). J gave up 4 bases and V 3 bases, and 3 bases lay outside the gene matches. The CDR3 covers 15 residues. The CDR3: CASSMGQGATYGYTF. The CDR3 DNA reads as TGTGCCAGTAGTATGGGACAGGGGGCGACCTATGGCTACACCTTC.

This clone has just one count. One junction end does not reproduce the germline sequence, and a read error may be involved. V usage is TRBV10-1 and J usage is TRBJ1-2, with TRBD1 matching over 7 bases. The germline V gene has CDR1 WNHNN and CDR2 SYGVQD (reference sequence). The CDR3 has 12 amino acids. CDR3 in amino acids: CASSLQAGQLYF. For the CDR3, the DNA is TGCGCCAGCAGTTTACAGGCGGGACAGCTTTATTTC.

The chain recombines TRBV5-1 with TRBJ2-2; 9 bases agree with TRBD1. Trimming at V came to 6 bases and at J to 3 bases, leaving 9 bases not matched to a gene. Per the germline V gene, CDR1 is SGHRS and CDR2 is YFSETQ. The CDR3 has 16 amino acids. As DNA, the CDR3 is TGCGCCAGCACCCCCTCGGGACAGGGCCACACCGGGGAGCTGTTTTTT. Its protein product is CASTPSGQGHTGELFF.

This sequence joins TRBV6-1 and TRBJ1-1, with TRBD1 identical over 8 bases. The CDR3 is made up of 15 amino acids. Germline CDR1 reads MNHNS; CDR2 reads SASEGT. Trimming took 4 bases from V and 1 from J; bases not matched to a gene: 5. The CDR3 protein is CASSGQGTGNTEAFF. The CDR3 nucleotides are TGTGCCAGCAGTGGACAGGGGACAGGGAACACTGAAGCTTTCTTT.

V usage is TRBV7-2 and J usage is TRBJ2-5; tentatively, D is TRBD1 (6 bases). V shed 1 base and J shed 5 bases, with 11 bases lying between them. This CDR3 has 14 amino acids. Germline V lookup: CDR1 SGHTA, CDR2 FQGNSA. In DNA, the CDR3 is TGTGCCAGCAGCTTAGTGAGGACAGAGGAGACCCAGTACTTC. This encodes CASSLVRTEETQYF. Together with reference TRBV7-2 and TRBJ2-5, the CDR3 gives the full variable domain: GAGVSQSPSNKVTEKGKDVELRCDPISGHTALYWYRQSLGQGLEFLIYFQGNSAPDKSGLPSDRFSAERTGGSVSTLTIQRTQQEDSAVYLCASSLVRTEETQYFGPGTRLLVL.

The gene calls are TRBV7-9 and TRBJ1-2, with 10 nucleotides matching TRBD1. From germline, CDR1 is SEHNR and CDR2 FQNEAQ (reference sequence). V was clipped by 4 bases and J by 6 bases; unmatched bases: 8. CDR3 length: 15 amino acids. CDR3 nucleotide sequence: TGTGCCAGCAGCTCGGACAGGGGGAGTTCGGATGGCTACACCTTC. Translation: CASSSDRGSSDGYTF.

The chain joins TRBV21-1 to TRBJ2-7; no DNA check was done on the table's D call, TRBD1. TRBV21-1 represents a pseudogene. The CDR3 extends over 11 amino acids. The CDR3 coding sequence is TGTGCCAGCCACACCTCCTACGAGCAGTACTTC. Its translation is CASHTSYEQYF.

The gene calls are TRBV21-1 and TRBJ1-5; no DNA check was done on the table's D call, TRBD1. TRBV21-1 has pseudogene status. The CDR3 sequence is 17 residues long. In DNA, the CDR3 is TGTGCCAGCAGCAAGAGAAGGGGTCCTAGGGACAATCAGCCCCAGCATTTT. Its protein is CASSKRRGPRDNQPQHF.

The chain joins TRBV19 to TRBJ1-5; a possible D gene is TRBD1 (6 bases). This CDR3 is 15 amino acids long. The germline CDR1 and CDR2 sequences are LNHDA and SQIVND (reference sequence). Trimming took 6 bases from V and 0 from J, leaving 12 bases between them. The CDR3 DNA reads as TGTGCCAGTAGAGGACAGTTTTATAGCAATCAGCCCCAGCATTTT. Its protein is CASRGQFYSNQPQHF.

This clone was detected only once. V and J are TRBV28 and TRBJ1-5, with D possibly TRBD1 on 6 matching bases. Trimming stripped 3 bases from V and 6 bases from J, with 12 bases between. Looked up from germline, CDR1 is MDHEN and CDR2 is SYDVKM. The CDR3 is 14 residues long. CDR3 amino acids: CASSFRGGGQPQHF. The CDR3 coding sequence is TGTGCCAGCAGTTTCAGGGGAGGCGGTCAGCCCCAGCATTTT. Full variable domain (remainder filled in from reference TRBV28 and TRBJ1-5): DVKVTQSSRYLVKRTGEKVFLECVQDMDHENMFWYRQDPGLGLRLIYFSYDVKMKEKGDIPEGYSVSREKKERFSLILESASTNQTSMYLCASSFRGGGQPQHFGDGTRLSIL.

The chain uses TRBV11-2 and TRBJ2-7, with 7 bases matching TRBD1. Germline values: CDR1 SGHAT, CDR2 FQNNGV. The V segment lost 3 bases and the J segment 2 bases; nucleotides outside the gene matches: 7. The CDR3 has 15 residues. The CDR3 sequence: CASSFNRDSPYEQYF. DNA of the CDR3: TGTGCCAGCAGCTTCAACCGGGACAGCCCCTACGAGCAGTACTTC.

The chain combines TRBV6-1 with TRBJ2-7; 8 nucleotides align to TRBD1. The germline V gene has CDR1 MNHNS and CDR2 SASEGT. There are 14 residues in the CDR3. J lost 4 bases, V lost 2 bases, and 4 bases had no gene match. The CDR3 DNA is TGTGCCAGCAGTGAACAGGGGGCTCGGTACGAGCAGTACTTC. This gives the protein CASSEQGARYEQYF.

This chain uses TRBV18 with TRBJ1-5; possibly TRBD1 for D (6 bases). Germline values: CDR1 KGHSH, CDR2 LQKENI. V was trimmed by 4 bases and J by 4 bases, leaving 11 bases between them. The CDR3 has 14 amino acids. The CDR3 loop reads CASSLDSINQPQHF. The CDR3 DNA reads TGTGCCAGCTCACTGGACAGCATAAATCAGCCCCAGCATTTT.

This clone came up once. The chain uses TRBV6-5 and TRBJ1-5; weak D call: TRBD1 (6 bases). The V end was cut by 4 bases, the J end by 7 bases, with 11 bases between. The length of the CDR3 is 13 residues. Per germline, CDR1 MNHEY and CDR2 SVGAGI. DNA of the CDR3: TGTGCCAGCAGTTCCCAGGGGAGGCAGCCCCAGCATTTT. Its translation: CASSSQGRQPQHF.

CDR3 in amino acids: CASSKMGGWQPQHF. As DNA, the CDR3 is TGTGCCAGTAGCAAAATGGGGGGCTGGCAGCCCCAGCATTTT. This chain joins TRBV19 and TRBJ1-5; maybe TRBD1 (6 bases). Between the trimmed V and J ends, which lost 6 bases and 7 bases, there was a span of 16 bases. CDR1 and CDR2 (germline): LNHDA, SQIVND (reference sequence). The CDR3 is 14 amino acids.

The DNA for the CDR3 is TGTGCCAGCAGCCAAGGGCAGACCTCTGGGGCCAACGTCCTGACTTTC. Encoded protein: CASSQGQTSGANVLTF. V is TRBV14 and J is TRBJ2-6; no clear D gene. The length of the CDR3 is 16 residues. Trimming cost V 1 base and J 0 bases, with 7 bases left between them. The germline gives CDR1 SGHDN, CDR2 FVKESK.

The CDR3 spells CASSPTGPTDSGNTIYF. The CDR3, as DNA: TGTGCCAGCTCACCGACAGGGCCCACTGACTCTGGAAACACCATATATTTT. V and J are TRBV18 and TRBJ1-3; 7 nucleotides match TRBD1. The CDR3 contains 17 residues. Germline V gives CDR1 KGHSH, CDR2 LQKENI. The V gene end was trimmed by 3 bases and the J gene end by 0 bases; junction bases not matched to a gene: 8.

The chain is built from TRBV13 and TRBJ2-1; D perhaps matches TRBD2 (6 bases). Trimming stripped 3 bases from V and 6 bases from J, with 21 bases between. This CDR3 contains 17 residues. Germline V gene lookup returns CDR1 PRHDT and CDR2 FYEKMQ (reference sequence). The CDR3 bases are TGTGCCAGCAGCTTCAGTTTTTTCGGGAGCGAAATCAATGAGCAGTTCTTC. Its protein product is CASSFSFFGSEINEQFF.

The chain links TRBV5-1 to TRBJ1-5; D uncertain. Trimming removed 4 bases from V and 2 bases from J, with 13 bases in between. CDR1 is SGHRS, CDR2 YFSETQ, per germline. This CDR3 is 15 amino acids long. The CDR3 coding sequence is TGCGCCAGCAGCCCCAGTCCCCGGGGCAATCAGCCCCAGCATTTT. It encodes CASSPSPRGNQPQHF.